This T cell receptor beta chain was recovered during a study of blood T cell repertoires in COVID-19. Study information: The United States, Italy and Spain supplied acute and convalescent COVID-19 samples. PBMCs, B-cell-depleted T cells, or T cells provided the cDNA or gDNA that made up the material.

Per the study methods: Amplified reference gene primers provided the basis for estimating nucleated cell counts. Method: immunoSEQ multiplex PCR; TCRdb's copy keeps in-frame clones and lacks some. V and J calls and clone size come straight from that table; D and trimming were deduced from the DNA. The table has roughly 110,000 clones, more than 75% seen once; the top ten hold less than 3.5%. Germline V gene sequence: CDR1 LGHNT, CDR2 FRNRAP. The CDR3 is 14 amino acids. V dropped 7 bases and J dropped 9; count of bases not matched to a gene: 7. The source material was peripheral blood. The V call is TRBV12-5, the J call TRBJ1-6, with 9 bases lining up with TRBD1. The source is a middle-aged man with acute or convalescent COVID-19. For the CDR3, the DNA is TGTGCTAGTGCCCCCGACAGGGGGATTTCACCCCTCCACTTT. This sequence encodes CASAPDRGISPLHF.